The 3 T cell receptor beta chains presented below share a single source sample, sequenced in a study of beta chain features in type 1 diabetes. Overall study results and limits: All four CD4+ subsets from Type 1 diabetes patients carried moderately but significantly shorter TCRB CDR3s.

For these receptors, no antigen is known. Every isolated RNA sample was fully reverse transcribed, so sequencing captured expressed TCRB transcripts. The protocol was immunoSEQ multiplex PCR, while the TCRdb copy is restricted to in-frame clones and leaves out a portion. Found here are 300,000 to 450,000 clones, around a tenth of them singletons; the top ten hold around 0.66%. Input material: central memory CD4+ T cells from blood. The receptors come from a man aged 25 to 45 with type 1 diabetes.

J is TRBJ1-5 and V is TRBV7-8; TRBD1 matches 8 bases. Germline V lookup: CDR1 SGHVS, CDR2 FQNEAQ. V was clipped by 5 bases and J by 2 bases; unmatched bases: 11. This CDR3 is 17 amino acids long. The CDR3 DNA reads as TGTGCCAGCAGCCGGAGATTAGGACAGGGAGGCAATCAGCCCCAGCATTTT. This codes for CASSRRLGQGGNQPQHF.

This clone was observed many times. The chain links TRBV14 to TRBJ2-7; tentatively, D is TRBD1 or TRBD2 (6 bases each). The CDR3 runs to 13 residues. The V gene's germline CDR1 is SGHDN and CDR2 FVKESK. Trimming left V 3 bases short and J 5 bases short, with 11 bases between. DNA of the CDR3: TGTGCCAGCAGCCAGGGGGGCAGGGACGAGCAGTACTTC. Its translation: CASSQGGRDEQYF.

The table lists this clone with a few counts. The chain uses TRBV7-2 and TRBJ1-4; D possibly corresponds to TRBD1 (5 bases). Germline CDR1 and CDR2: SGHTA and FQGNSA. V lost 1 base and J lost 4, with 7 bases in between. This CDR3 comprises 14 residues. The chain's CDR3 is CASSLGRVNEKLFF. In DNA form, the CDR3 reads TGTGCCAGCAGCTTAGGCAGGGTTAATGAAAAACTGTTTTTT.